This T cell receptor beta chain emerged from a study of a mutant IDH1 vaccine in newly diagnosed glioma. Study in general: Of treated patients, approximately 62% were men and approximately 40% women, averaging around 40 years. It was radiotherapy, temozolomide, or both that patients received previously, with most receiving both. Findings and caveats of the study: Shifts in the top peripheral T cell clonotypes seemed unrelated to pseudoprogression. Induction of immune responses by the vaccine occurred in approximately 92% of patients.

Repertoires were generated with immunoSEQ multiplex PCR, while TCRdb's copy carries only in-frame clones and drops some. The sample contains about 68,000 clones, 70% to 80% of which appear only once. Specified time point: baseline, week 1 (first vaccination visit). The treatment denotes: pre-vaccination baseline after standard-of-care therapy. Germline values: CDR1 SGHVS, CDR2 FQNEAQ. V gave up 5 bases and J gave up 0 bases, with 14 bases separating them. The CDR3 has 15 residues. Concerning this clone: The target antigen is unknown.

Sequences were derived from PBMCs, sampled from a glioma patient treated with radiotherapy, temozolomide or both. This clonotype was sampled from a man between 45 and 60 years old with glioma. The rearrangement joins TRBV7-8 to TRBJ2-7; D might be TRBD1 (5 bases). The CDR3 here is CASSLAAGSSYEQYF. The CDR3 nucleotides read TGTGCCAGCAGCCTTGCGGCAGGGTCCTCCTACGAGCAGTACTTC.